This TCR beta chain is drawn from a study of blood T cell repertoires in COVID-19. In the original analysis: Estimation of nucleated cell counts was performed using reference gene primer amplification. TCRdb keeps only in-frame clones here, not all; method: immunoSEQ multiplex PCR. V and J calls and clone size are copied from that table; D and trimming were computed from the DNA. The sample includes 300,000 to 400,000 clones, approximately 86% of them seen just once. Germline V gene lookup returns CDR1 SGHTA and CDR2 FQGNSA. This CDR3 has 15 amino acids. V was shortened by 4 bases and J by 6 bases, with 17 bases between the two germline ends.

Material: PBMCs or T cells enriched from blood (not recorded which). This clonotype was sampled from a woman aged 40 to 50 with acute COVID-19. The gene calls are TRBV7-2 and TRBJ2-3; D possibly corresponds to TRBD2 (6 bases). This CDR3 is CASSYGTGSSDTQYF. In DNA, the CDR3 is TGTGCCAGCAGCTACGGGACTGGCTCATCCGATACGCAGTATTTT.